These T cell receptor beta chains were read from a single sample in a study of blood T cell repertoires in COVID-19. Here immunoSEQ multiplex PCR was the method, and the copy in TCRdb shows in-frame clones only, minus some. The repertoire consists of a few hundred thousand clones, with 80% occurring once and the leading ten covering over 7%. Material for sequencing was PBMCs or T cells enriched from blood (not recorded which). The receptor source for this set is a woman aged 40 to 50 with acute COVID-19. Both conserved end residues are trimmed from each CDR3. Size is omitted from some rows. Given values are once, few, many or a class for expanded clones.

j_call: TRBJ1-5; clone_size: NA; v_call: TRBV7-9; cdr3_aa: ASSPGGNQPQH
j_call: TRBJ1-2; clone_size: NA; v_call: TRBV7-9; cdr3_aa: ASSLVSVNGYT
j_call: TRBJ1-2; clone_size: few; v_call: TRBV10-1; cdr3_aa: ASSERRGHGYT
j_call: TRBJ2-5; clone_size: NA; v_call: TRBV6-2/TRBV6-3; cdr3_aa: ASSADSEAMETQY
j_call: TRBJ2-7; clone_size: NA; v_call: TRBV19; cdr3_aa: ASSHRRGRRYEQY
j_call: TRBJ1-5; clone_size: NA; v_call: TRBV3-1/TRBV3-2; cdr3_aa: ASSQGRVNQPQH
j_call: TRBJ1-5; clone_size: NA; v_call: TRBV20-1; cdr3_aa: SASDEGGSNQPQH
j_call: TRBJ1-1; clone_size: NA; v_call: TRBV11-2; cdr3_aa: ASSLGAPDSYTEAF
j_call: TRBJ1-5; clone_size: NA; v_call: TRBV4-1; cdr3_aa: ASSQGDRGQPQH
j_call: TRBJ2-5; clone_size: once; v_call: TRBV19; cdr3_aa: ASSIDLPGTGGSETQY
j_call: TRBJ2-7; clone_size: NA; v_call: TRBV13; cdr3_aa: ASSLGSTYEQY
j_call: TRBJ1-1; clone_size: NA; v_call: TRBV15; cdr3_aa: ATSRADRESPF
j_call: TRBJ2-2; clone_size: once; v_call: TRBV15; cdr3_aa: ATSRAGTGGGELF
j_call: TRBJ2-1; clone_size: few; v_call: TRBV25-1; cdr3_aa: ASSEYFTTTHYYNEQF
j_call: TRBJ2-2; clone_size: NA; v_call: TRBV2; cdr3_aa: ASSEARAGELF
j_call: TRBJ2-2; clone_size: NA; v_call: TRBV6-5; cdr3_aa: ASTPGLADTGELF
j_call: TRBJ2-1; clone_size: NA; v_call: TRBV7-2; cdr3_aa: ASRVAGTGGYNEQF
j_call: TRBJ2-1; clone_size: NA; v_call: TRBV6-5; cdr3_aa: ASSGGAPGGEQF
j_call: TRBJ2-7; clone_size: NA; v_call: TRBV20-1; cdr3_aa: SARAGYEQY
j_call: TRBJ1-2; clone_size: NA; v_call: TRBV27; cdr3_aa: ASSFRENYGYT
j_call: TRBJ1-2; clone_size: few; v_call: TRBV30; cdr3_aa: AWGRGDLGYT
j_call: TRBJ2-7; clone_size: once; v_call: TRBV10-3; cdr3_aa: AISDWEGNFGVQY
j_call: TRBJ2-3; clone_size: NA; v_call: TRBV18; cdr3_aa: ASSPSQGTDTQY
j_call: TRBJ2-7; clone_size: NA; v_call: TRBV5-5; cdr3_aa: ASSSDTYEQY
j_call: TRBJ1-2; clone_size: NA; v_call: TRBV27; cdr3_aa: ASSRTGMGGYT
j_call: TRBJ1-3; clone_size: NA; v_call: TRBV27; cdr3_aa: ASSLSGQGLGNTIY
j_call: TRBJ1-6; clone_size: NA; v_call: TRBV2; cdr3_aa: ASSGITGQGGSPLH
j_call: TRBJ1-2; clone_size: NA; v_call: TRBV7-8; cdr3_aa: ASSLSRRDSGYT
j_call: TRBJ2-2; clone_size: few; v_call: TRBV6-4; cdr3_aa: ASAPLAGGVGELF
j_call: TRBJ1-4; clone_size: NA; v_call: TRBV2; cdr3_aa: ASSDRGTNEKLF
j_call: TRBJ1-3; clone_size: NA; v_call: TRBV30; cdr3_aa: AWSVPGQRILSGNTIY
j_call: TRBJ2-2; clone_size: NA; v_call: TRBV11-3; cdr3_aa: ASSPQTGENTGELF
j_call: TRBJ1-3; clone_size: once; v_call: TRBV28; cdr3_aa: ASSPGQTRNTIY
j_call: TRBJ2-1; clone_size: NA; v_call: TRBV2; cdr3_aa: ASALSSYNEQF
j_call: TRBJ2-2; clone_size: NA; v_call: TRBV2; cdr3_aa: ASSPTGATGELF
j_call: TRBJ2-7; clone_size: NA; v_call: TRBV7-8; cdr3_aa: ASSPSSEQY
j_call: TRBJ2-7; clone_size: NA; v_call: TRBV3-1/TRBV3-2; cdr3_aa: ASSPQDWVGEQY
j_call: TRBJ2-1; clone_size: NA; v_call: TRBV2; cdr3_aa: ASRIGLAGGLNEQF
j_call: TRBJ2-6; clone_size: NA; v_call: TRBV21-1; cdr3_aa: ASSNQENSSGANVLT
j_call: TRBJ1-1; clone_size: NA; v_call: TRBV27; cdr3_aa: ASSLWSTANTEAF
j_call: TRBJ2-1; clone_size: NA; v_call: TRBV19; cdr3_aa: ASSIDQGGVAGAYNEQF
j_call: TRBJ1-3; clone_size: once; v_call: TRBV28; cdr3_aa: ASSALRTGDGNTIY
j_call: TRBJ2-5; clone_size: once; v_call: TRBV15; cdr3_aa: ATSRGQGSTFQETQY
j_call: TRBJ2-1; clone_size: once; v_call: TRBV19; cdr3_aa: ASTQRGRGSGIGYNEQF
j_call: TRBJ1-1; clone_size: NA; v_call: TRBV5-1; cdr3_aa: ASSTQGRSTEAF
j_call: TRBJ2-7; clone_size: NA; v_call: TRBV28; cdr3_aa: ASHPPGAPYEQY
j_call: TRBJ2-3; clone_size: NA; v_call: TRBV18; cdr3_aa: ASSLRQGGTDTQY
j_call: TRBJ2-1; clone_size: NA; v_call: TRBV11-2; cdr3_aa: ASSFLGQPYNEQF
j_call: TRBJ2-3; clone_size: NA; v_call: TRBV5-4; cdr3_aa: ASSLAGWTDTQY
j_call: TRBJ2-7; clone_size: NA; v_call: TRBV3-1/TRBV3-2; cdr3_aa: ASSQGVGQGPSYEQY
j_call: TRBJ2-7; clone_size: NA; v_call: TRBV5-6; cdr3_aa: ASSLRPGQGSYEQY
j_call: TRBJ1-1; clone_size: NA; v_call: TRBV7-9; cdr3_aa: ASSLRGVYTEAF